Listed below are T cell receptor beta chains from one sample, sequenced in a study of CD8 T cells in Susac syndrome. TCRdb reprocessed the immunoSEQ multiplex PCR reads with MiXCR, giving one entry per CDR3 protein. The sample has about 200,000 distinct CDR3 sequences, 91% seen once. Source material: CD4+ T cells from PBMCs. The receptors derive from a human donor with Susac syndrome. Each CDR3 is given with its conserved first and last residue. Fields, in order: J gene, clone size, D gene, V gene, CDR3 length, CDR3 DNA, CDR3 protein. D genes are given only for firm matches. Clone size is not always given. Where it is, it says once, few, many or a class for expanded clones.

>TRBJ2-7|few|TRBD2|TRBV29-1|14
TGCAGCGTCGGTCGACTAGCGGGAGGGTACGAGCAGTACTTC
CSVGRLAGGYEQYF
>TRBJ1-3|.|.|TRBV20-1|15
TGCAGTGCTACCTCCACCATGAGTTGGGGTAACACCATATATTTT
CSATSTMSWGNTIYF
>TRBJ1-1|.|.|TRBV5-1|13
TGCGCCAGCAGACTAAGAGGAGACACTGAAGCTTTCTTT
CASRLRGDTEAFF
>TRBJ1-6|.|.|TRBV3-1|13
TGTGCCAGCAGCCAGGGATTAAATTCACCCCTCCACTTT
CASSQGLNSPLHF
>TRBJ2-5|.|.|TRBV6-2/TRBV6-3|16
TGTGCCAGCAGTTACGAGGGGAATTTTGGTCGGGAGACCCAGTACTTC
CASSYEGNFGRETQYF
>TRBJ2-3|.|TRBD2|TRBV5-6|16
TGTGCCAGCAGCGGCTCCGGGACTAGCGGCACAGATACGCAGTATTTT
CASSGSGTSGTDTQYF
>TRBJ2-5|.|.|TRBV12-3/TRBV12-4|11
TGTGCCAGCAGTTTTCAGGTGACCCAGTACTTC
CASSFQVTQYF
>TRBJ2-1|.|.|TRBV29-1|14
TGCAGCGCCAGCCGCGGCATGGGGGTCGATGAGCAGTTCTTC
CSASRGMGVDEQFF
>TRBJ2-5|.|.|TRBV12-3/TRBV12-4|12
TGTGCCAGCAGCCTTTACCGAGAGACCCAGTACTTC
CASSLYRETQYF
>TRBJ2-5|.|TRBD2|TRBV4-1|17
TGCGCCAGCAGCCAACGCTCTGGCGGGGGGGCCCAAGAGACCCAGTACTTC
CASSQRSGGGAQETQYF
>TRBJ1-1|.|.|TRBV18|14
TGTGCCAGCTCAGCGTCCGGGTTCGGGGCTGAAGCTTTCTTT
CASSASGFGAEAFF
>TRBJ1-4|.|.|TRBV29-1|12
TGCAGCGTTGGAGGGTGGCGGGAAAAACTGTTTTTT
CSVGGWREKLFF